The 30 T cell receptor beta chains below come from one sample, sequenced in a study of control samples from healthy donors and cancer patients. Data came from immunoSEQ multiplex PCR; TCRdb stores just in-frame clones and leaves some out. The sample carries some 130,000 clones, roughly 92% recorded once. The sequenced sample was blood. The receptor set was obtained from a man aged 18 to 29 in good health.

V is TRBV3-1 (or the pseudogene TRBV3-2) and J is TRBJ1-5; D is undetermined. There are 13 residues in the CDR3. V was shortened by 1 base and J by 14 bases, with 15 bases between the two germline ends. CDR1 is LGHDT and CDR2 is YNNKEL in the germline V gene (reference sequence). The CDR3 region has the DNA TGTGCCAGCAGCCAAGCCCCCTCGGCCTTAAAGCATTTT. It translates to CASSQAPSALKHF.

The chain uses TRBV27 and TRBJ2-7, with 8 bases fitting TRBD1. The CDR3 length is 14 residues. Germline V gene lookup returns CDR1 MNHEY and CDR2 SMNVEV (reference sequence). The V and J ends lost 4 bases and 0 bases, in that order; junction bases with no gene match: 2. The CDR3 region is CASSWDRSSYEQYF. In nucleotides, the CDR3 is TGTGCCAGCAGTTGGGACAGGAGCTCCTACGAGCAGTACTTC.

The chain has TRBV9 and TRBJ2-3; 8 positions agree with TRBD2. Germline V gives CDR1 SGDLS, CDR2 YYNGEE. This CDR3 is 13 amino acids long. Losses at the gene ends were 4 bases for V and 5 bases for J; bases not matched to a gene: 3. The CDR3 DNA is TGTGCCAGCAGCTTCCGGGAGGGAGATACGCAGTATTTT. Protein: CASSFREGDTQYF.

V is TRBV28 and J is TRBJ1-5, with unresolved D. With 6 bases removed from V and 3 bases from J, the gap between germline ends came to 6 bases. The CDR3 covers 12 residues. The germline V gene encodes CDR1 MDHEN and CDR2 SYDVKM. The CDR3 DNA reads TGTGCCAGCAGGGGGTTCAATCAGCCCCAGCATTTT. Amino acid sequence: CASRGFNQPQHF.

The V and J genes are TRBV6-5 and TRBJ2-7, with D unresolved. Germline assignment: CDR1 MNHEY and CDR2 SVGAGI. V was cut by 0 bases and J by 7 bases, with 16 bases left in between. The CDR3 totals 15 residues. The CDR3 DNA reads as TGTGCCAGCAGTTACTCCTTCGGCCGGAGTCAGGAGCAGTACTTC. Residues: CASSYSFGRSQEQYF.

The rearrangement uses TRBV30 and TRBJ1-5, with D tentatively TRBD1 (5 bases). The germline gives CDR1 GTSNPN, CDR2 SVGIG (reference sequence). This CDR3 has 12 amino acids. V dropped 1 base and J dropped 8 bases, with 9 bases sitting between them. The DNA of the CDR3 is TGTGCCTGGAGTGGGTTAGGGGAGCCCCAGCATTTT. This codes for CAWSGLGEPQHF.

In this sample, this clone turned up once. Other DNA sequences in this specimen translate into the identical CDR3. The chain uses TRBV9 and TRBJ2-1; perhaps TRBD1 as D (6 bases). V lost 3 bases, J lost 5 bases, and 9 bases lay in between. Germline CDR1 reads SGDLS; CDR2 reads YYNGEE. The CDR3 extends over 13 amino acids. CDR3 sequence: CASSGTGNNEQFF. For the CDR3, the DNA is TGTGCCAGCAGCGGTACAGGGAACAATGAGCAGTTCTTC.

This chain uses TRBV5-6 with TRBJ2-3; 7 bases map to TRBD2. The CDR3 has 19 residues. Germline V gives CDR1 SGHDT, CDR2 YYEEEE. V lost 2 bases to trimming and J lost 0 bases; unmatched junction nucleotides: 15. In DNA, the CDR3 is TGTGCCAGCAGCTTATTTTTGGTGGGGCTAGCGGATAGCACAGATACGCAGTATTTT. This sequence encodes CASSLFLVGLADSTDTQYF.

This rearrangement joins TRBV28 to TRBJ1-1; the D gene is possibly TRBD1 (6 bases). The V end was cut by 5 bases, the J end by 1 base, with 17 bases between. The CDR3 length is 16 residues. Per the germline V gene, CDR1 is MDHEN and CDR2 is SYDVKM. The CDR3 is CASSPASDSQNTEAFF. The CDR3 nucleotides read TGTGCCAGCAGTCCAGCCTCGGACAGTCAGAACACTGAAGCTTTCTTT.

The rearrangement joins TRBV6-2 or TRBV6-3 to TRBJ2-7; D might be TRBD1 (6 bases). This CDR3 has 15 residues. Germline loops: CDR1 MNHEY, CDR2 SVGEGT. The ends were cut back, 4 bases at V and 0 bases at J, with 13 bases in the middle. This chain's CDR3 is CASSFWAGDSYEQYF. CDR3 DNA: TGTGCCAGCAGTTTTTGGGCAGGGGACTCCTACGAGCAGTACTTC.

The V and J genes are TRBV12-3 or TRBV12-4 and TRBJ2-1; the D is unclear. This CDR3 has 11 residues. V gave up 3 bases and J gave up 3 bases, with 0 bases separating them. CDR3 residues: CASSFYNEQFF. For the CDR3, the DNA is TGTGCCAGCAGTTTCTACAATGAGCAGTTCTTC.

The chain is built from TRBV7-9 and TRBJ1-2; TRBD1 agrees at 8 bases. The CDR3 has 14 amino acids. Germline-derived CDR1 and CDR2 are SEHNR and FQNEAQ (reference sequence). Unmatched junction bases numbered 5, after V lost 5 bases and J lost 3 bases. CDR3 amino acids: CASSEQGGYYGYTF. As DNA, the CDR3 is TGTGCCAGCAGCGAACAGGGGGGGTACTATGGCTACACCTTC.

The chain combines TRBV5-1 with TRBJ1-6, with 7 bases matching TRBD1. CDR1 SGHRS and CDR2 YFSETQ come from the germline V gene. The CDR3 length is 15 residues. V was pared by 0 bases and J by 11 bases, with 8 bases of the junction left unmatched. The CDR3 sequence: CASSLDVTGLAPLHF. CDR3 sequence (DNA): TGCGCCAGCAGCTTGGATGTGACAGGGCTGGCACCCCTCCACTTT.

The gene calls are TRBV12-3 or TRBV12-4 and TRBJ2-2, with D perhaps TRBD1 (5 bases). With 2 bases removed from V and 7 bases from J, the gap between germline ends came to 8 bases. This CDR3 contains 13 residues. The CDR3 loop is CASSLIGVGELFF. Written as DNA, the CDR3 is TGTGCCAGCAGTTTAATAGGGGTCGGGGAGCTGTTTTTT.

The rearrangement joins TRBV5-1 to TRBJ2-7; 9 nucleotides agree with TRBD2. This CDR3 contains 17 residues. V trimming: 1 base; J trimming: 2 bases; junction bases outside the gene matches: 10. In germline, CDR1 is SGHRS, CDR2 YFSETQ. The CDR3 DNA is TGCGCCAGCAGCTTGCAGGGGGTAGCGGGGGCAACCTACGAGCAGTACTTC. Amino acid sequence: CASSLQGVAGATYEQYF.

This clone was seen just once. The rearrangement uses TRBV5-5 and TRBJ2-4; D might be TRBD2 (6 bases). This CDR3 is built from 17 residues. The germline gives CDR1 SGHKS, CDR2 YYEKEE (reference sequence). Deletions cut 1 base from V and 0 bases from J, with 14 bases between. The CDR3 DNA is TGTGCCAGCAGCTTGTTCGGGGGTTTACTAGCCAAAAACATTCAGTACTTC. This codes for CASSLFGGLLAKNIQYF.

This chain connects TRBV27 to TRBJ1-5; D gene unclear. V lost 3 bases to trimming and J lost 0 bases, with 12 bases between them. Germline CDR1 reads MNHEY; CDR2 reads SMNVEV (reference sequence). CDR3 length: 16 amino acids. CDR3 in amino acids: CASSFPQTYSNQPQHF. Written as DNA, the CDR3 is TGTGCCAGCAGTTTTCCACAGACGTATAGCAATCAGCCCCAGCATTTT.

The chain combines TRBV7-6 with TRBJ2-7; D remains unclear. The V gene's germline CDR1 is SGHVS and CDR2 FNYEAQ. Between the trimmed V and J ends, which lost 3 bases and 6 bases, there was a span of 9 bases. The CDR3 loop spans 12 amino acids. CDR3 protein: CASSFYRLEQYF. The DNA for the CDR3 is TGTGCCAGCAGCTTTTATCGGCTCGAGCAGTACTTC. The full variable domain, completed using reference TRBV7-6 and TRBJ2-7, is GAGVSQSPRYKVTKRGQDVALRCDPISGHVSLYWYRQALGQGPEFLTYFNYEAQQDKSGLPNDRFSAERPEGSISTLTIQRTEQRDSAMYRCASSFYRLEQYFGPGTRLTVT.

This chain uses TRBV20-1 with TRBJ1-2; tentative D call: TRBD1 (5 bases). Trimming cost V 6 bases and J 3 bases, with 8 bases left between them. Germline V gene lookup returns CDR1 DFQATT and CDR2 SNEGSKA (reference sequence). The CDR3 spans 11 residues. The CDR3 sequence: CSAREDYGYTF. The CDR3 DNA follows: TGCAGTGCCAGGGAGGACTATGGCTACACCTTC.

This clone was seen a few times. The rearrangement links TRBV9 to TRBJ2-5; 9 nucleotides align to TRBD2. CDR3 length: 15 residues. Germline V gene data show CDR1 as SGDLS and CDR2 as YYNGEE. V gave up 6 bases and J gave up 1 base; unmatched junction bases: 7. CDR3 DNA: TGTGCCAGCACCCCGGGACTAGCCCCCCAAGAGACCCAGTACTTC. As protein: CASTPGLAPQETQYF.

The V gene is TRBV6-1, the J gene TRBJ1-2, with no clear D. Germline V lookup: CDR1 MNHNS, CDR2 SASEGT. Trimming removed 2 bases from V and 7 bases from J, with 11 bases in between. CDR3 length equals 13 residues. CDR3 DNA: TGTGCCAGCAGTGAAAACGATCGAGGTGGCTACACCTTC. Amino acid sequence: CASSENDRGGYTF.

The rearrangement joins TRBV18 to TRBJ2-7, with 10 bases matching TRBD1. The length of the CDR3 is 14 residues. The V gene's germline CDR1 is KGHSH and CDR2 LQKENI. V lost 6 bases, J lost 5 bases, and 7 bases stayed unmatched. The CDR3 DNA follows: TGTGCCAGCTCGCAGGACAGGGGGTCCGACGAGCAGTACTTC. Its translation: CASSQDRGSDEQYF.

This clone was picked up one time. The rearrangement uses TRBV27 and TRBJ1-3; D not certain. Germline CDR1 reads MNHEY; CDR2 reads SMNVEV (reference sequence). The CDR3 extends over 15 amino acids. V was clipped by 2 bases and J by 1 base, with 9 bases between them. CDR3 amino acids: CASSLMGGSGNTIYF. The CDR3 coding sequence is TGTGCCAGCAGTTTAATGGGTGGATCTGGAAACACCATATATTTT.

The chain carries TRBV5-6 and TRBJ1-1; 8 nucleotides line up with TRBD1. Per the germline V gene, CDR1 is SGHDT and CDR2 is YYEEEE. The length of the CDR3 is 14 residues. Trimming at V came to 5 bases and at J to 6 bases, leaving 9 bases not matched to a gene. CDR3 region: CASSQDRGAAEAFF. CDR3 DNA sequence: TGTGCCAGCAGTCAAGACAGGGGTGCGGCTGAAGCTTTCTTT.

V and J are TRBV3-1 (or the pseudogene TRBV3-2) and TRBJ1-2; D gene ambiguous. Trimming took off 4 bases at V and 3 bases at J, with 18 bases between the two ends. Germline V gives CDR1 LGHDT, CDR2 YNNKEL (reference sequence). The CDR3 has 16 residues. Here the CDR3 DNA reads TGTGCCAGCAGCCTAAGGTTTGGTTTCGGCGACTATGGCTACACCTTC. It is translated as CASSLRFGFGDYGYTF.

The chain couples TRBV6-6 to TRBJ2-1; D not resolved. Germline loops: CDR1 MNHNY, CDR2 SVGAGI (reference sequence). CDR3 length: 16 residues. Trimming removed 5 bases from V and 5 bases from J, with 19 bases in between. Here the CDR3 reads CASSPLGPPLNNEQFF. Written as DNA, the CDR3 is TGTGCCAGCAGTCCGCTCGGACCCCCACTCAACAATGAGCAGTTCTTC.

The chain employs TRBV6-6 and TRBJ2-1; D call uncertain. This CDR3 has 13 amino acids. Germline V gene data show CDR1 as MNHNY and CDR2 as SVGAGI (reference sequence). Between the trimmed V and J ends, which lost 6 bases and 8 bases, there was a span of 14 bases. The CDR3 sequence: CASSLRGEYEQFF. In nucleotides, the CDR3 is TGTGCCAGCAGCCTACGTGGGGAATATGAGCAGTTCTTC.

The chain recombines TRBV10-3 with TRBJ2-3; a possible D gene is TRBD2 (5 bases). The CDR3 is made up of 11 amino acids. Deletions cut 3 bases from V and 13 bases from J, with 11 bases between. Germline V gene lookup returns CDR1 ENHRY and CDR2 SYGVKD. The CDR3 DNA is TGTGCCATCAGTGATGGGTTGAGGGAGTATTTT. It codes for CAISDGLREYF.

CDR3 bases: TGTTCTGGACGAAGGGAGTTGGGGTCAGATACGCAGTATTTT. Its translation is CSGRRELGSDTQYF. The chain links TRBV5-5 to TRBJ2-3, with D possibly TRBD2 on 5 matching bases. Germline V lookup: CDR1 SGHKS, CDR2 YYEKEE (reference sequence). There are 14 residues in the CDR3.

J is TRBJ2-2 and V is TRBV6-5; D possibly matches TRBD1 or TRBD2 (6 bases each). The length of the CDR3 is 14 residues. Trimming removed 6 bases from V and 1 base from J, with 9 bases in between. Germline CDR1 reads MNHEY; CDR2 reads SVGAGI. The CDR3 here is CASRGGRNTGELFF. The CDR3 bases are TGTGCCAGCAGGGGGGGCAGGAACACCGGGGAGCTGTTTTTT.